A single T cell receptor (beta chain) is shown here with its context. Its antigen is not known. Method: immunoSEQ multiplex PCR; TCRdb's copy keeps in-frame clones and lacks some. The table has a few thousand clones, about 59% seen once; the top ten hold approximately 22%. V lost 3 bases to trimming and J lost 8 bases, with 10 bases between them. CDR1 and CDR2 from the germline V gene are SQVTM and ANQGSEA. CDR3 length: 12 residues. These data come from a study of T cell clonotyping in hematopoietic cell transplantation. Study-level findings and limits: Pathologically expanded recipient clonotypes increased progressively from day 30 to day 180 as diversity fell.

The rearrangement joins TRBV29-1 to TRBJ1-4, with D maybe TRBD1 (5 bases). The source material was peripheral blood mononuclear cells, sampled 30 days after allogeneic stem cell transplant. The TCR was taken from a female patient aged 30 to 40 who had an allogeneic stem cell transplant, so T cells may come from the graft donor. Some clones in this sample may be carry-over from other donors' samples. In DNA, the CDR3 is TGCAGCGTTGAGATGGGACGAGAAAAACTGTTTTTT. This gives the protein CSVEMGREKLFF. The variable domain in full, completed from reference TRBV29-1 and TRBJ1-4, reads SAVISQKPSRDICQRGTSLTIQCQVDSQVTMMFWYRQQPGQSLTLIATANQGSEATYESGFVIDKFPISRPNLTFSTLTVSNMSPEDSSIYLCSVEMGREKLFFGSGTQLSVL.